The entry below describes one T cell receptor (beta chain). Here immunoSEQ multiplex PCR was the method, and the copy in TCRdb shows in-frame clones only, minus some. This table holds about 51,000 clones, 75% to 95% found once. This entry belongs to a study of blood T cell repertoires in COVID-19. Trimming cost V 3 bases and J 4 bases, with 13 bases left between them. Germline assignment: CDR1 SGHDT and CDR2 YYEEEE. The CDR3 consists of 14 residues. The chain combines TRBV5-6 with TRBJ1-2; a possible D gene is TRBD1 (6 bases). Sequencing used peripheral blood. The source of this sequence is a man aged 50 or older with acute or convalescent COVID-19. The CDR3 DNA sequence: TGTGCCAGCAGCTCGGTAGACAGGCTCTATGGCTACACCTTC. Its protein product is CASSSVDRLYGYTF.